These 19 T cell receptor beta chains were all obtained from the same sample, sequenced in a study of T-cell memory formation after mild COVID-19. From the 5' RACE reads, TCRdb called clonotypes with MiXCR, one entry per CDR3 protein. The sample has under 600,000 distinct CDR3 sequences; 20% to 25% are singletons. Sequenced sample: PBMCs or a T cell subset sorted from them (not recorded which). The receptor set was obtained from an adult woman who had mild COVID-19 (a few samples of this study predate the infection). Cell type and time point are not known.

This clonotype appeared a few times. The CDR3 DNA sequence: TGTGCCATCAGTTATCCGGGACTAGCGGGGAGAGGGATACGCTACAATGAGCAGTTCTTC. It translates to CAISYPGLAGRGIRYNEQFF. V is TRBV10-3 and J is TRBJ2-1, with 13 nucleotides matching TRBD2. The CDR3 has 20 residues. Germline loops: CDR1 ENHRY, CDR2 SYGVKD. The trim removed 5 bases at V and 3 bases at J, leaving 16 bases unmatched.

The chain links TRBV9 to TRBJ2-1; D is uncertain. This CDR3 has 13 residues. The ends were cut back, 0 bases at V and 6 bases at J, with 7 bases in the middle. The germline gives CDR1 SGDLS, CDR2 YYNGEE. In nucleotides, the CDR3 is TGTGCCAGCAGCGTAGGTGGTACCAATGAGCAGTTCTTC. It translates to CASSVGGTNEQFF.

J is TRBJ2-7 and V is TRBV27, with D possibly called TRBD1 or TRBD2 (5 bases each). The CDR3 extends over 19 amino acids. CDR1 and CDR2 from the germline V gene are MNHEY and SMNVEV (reference sequence). The V and J ends lost 5 bases and 0 bases respectively, with 26 bases between them. CDR3 protein: CASSNTPLAQSGSSYEQYF. The CDR3 DNA sequence: TGTGCCAGCAGTAATACCCCTCTGGCTCAGTCAGGGAGCTCCTACGAGCAGTACTTC.

On this clonotype itself: A single base separates this from a much larger clone, so it may be a read error. This sequence joins TRBV6-6 and TRBJ2-2; D ambiguous. Germline V gene sequence: CDR1 MNHNY, CDR2 SVGAGI (reference sequence). The CDR3 has 11 amino acids. With 7 bases removed from V and 3 bases from J, the gap between germline ends came to 3 bases. Here the CDR3 DNA reads TGTGCCAGCACCCACACCGGGGAGCTGTTTTTT. Protein product: CASTHTGELFF.

This clonotype has a count of ten or more. The junction differs from germline at one of its ends, possibly a read error. This chain links TRBV5-1 with TRBJ2-1; possible D gene TRBD1, 6 bases. In germline, CDR1 is SGHRS, CDR2 YFSETQ. This CDR3 has 14 amino acids. CDR3 sequence: CASSLAGAYNEQFF. As DNA, the CDR3 is TGTGCCAGCAGCTTAGCAGGGGCGTACAATGAGCAGTTCTTC.

This clonotype was detected a few times. The chain employs TRBV7-9 and TRBJ1-3; D unclear. The CDR3 consists of 12 residues. V was clipped by 5 bases and J by 8 bases, with 10 bases between them. Germline assignment: CDR1 SEHNR and CDR2 FQNEAQ (reference sequence). CDR3 loop: CASSVGLDTIYF. The CDR3 DNA is TGTGCCAGCAGCGTCGGGCTGGACACCATATATTTT.

This clonotype was observed a few times. This chain connects TRBV19 to TRBJ1-2; perhaps TRBD1 as D (6 bases). The V end lost 8 bases, the J end lost 5 bases, and 21 bases lay between the germline ends. Germline lookup yields CDR1 LNHDA and CDR2 SQIVND (reference sequence). The CDR3 loop spans 15 amino acids. CDR3 region: CASLPAGGAWYGYTF. In DNA form, the CDR3 reads TGTGCCAGTCTGCCGGCGGGGGGCGCCTGGTATGGCTACACCTTC.

V usage is TRBV12-3 or TRBV12-4 and J usage is TRBJ2-1; D possibly corresponds to TRBD2 (5 bases). CDR3 length equals 15 residues. V lost 4 bases, J lost 4 bases, and 14 bases lay in between. CDR3 DNA sequence: TGTGCCAGCAGTTCGACTAAAATACCTTACAATGAGCAGTTCTTC. This sequence encodes CASSSTKIPYNEQFF.

This chain joins TRBV5-4 and TRBJ1-1; D ambiguous. This CDR3 spans 11 amino acids. The germline gives CDR1 SGHNT, CDR2 YYREEE (reference sequence). Trimming stripped 2 bases from V and 7 bases from J, with 6 bases between. The CDR3 DNA is TGTGCCAGCAGCTTTCACAGTGAAGCTTTCTTT. Its protein is CASSFHSEAFF.

This sequence joins TRBV3-1 and TRBJ2-3; perhaps TRBD2 as D (5 bases). V dropped 4 bases and J dropped 1 base, with 15 bases sitting between them. The CDR3 extends over 16 amino acids. Looked up from germline, CDR1 is LGHDT and CDR2 is YNNKEL (reference sequence). CDR3: CASSPLLLVGTDTQYF. CDR3 nucleotides: TGTGCCAGCAGCCCTCTTTTACTAGTTGGCACAGATACGCAGTATTTT.

The rearrangement joins TRBV6-6 to TRBJ2-4, with 7 nucleotides matching TRBD1. This CDR3 is built from 16 residues. The V segment lost 5 bases and the J segment 0 bases; nucleotides outside the gene matches: 7. Germline values: CDR1 MNHNY, CDR2 SVGAGI (reference sequence). The CDR3 nucleotides are TGTGCCAGCAGTCCGAGGGACAGCCTAGCCAAAAACATTCAGTACTTC. It translates to CASSPRDSLAKNIQYF.

This clonotype has more than one count but fewer than ten. The chain couples TRBV19 to TRBJ2-4, with D possibly being TRBD1 (6 bases). The CDR3 has 14 amino acids. The germline gives CDR1 LNHDA, CDR2 SQIVND (reference sequence). V lost 5 bases, J lost 8 bases, and 16 bases lay in between. CDR3 coding DNA: TGTGCCAGTAGTCTGATACAGGGATCGGACATTCAGTACTTC. This encodes CASSLIQGSDIQYF.

This clonotype was seen a handful of times. V usage is TRBV15 and J usage is TRBJ2-7, with 7 bases identical to TRBD1. With V trimmed by 3 bases and J by 0 bases, 5 bases remained unmatched. Germline values: CDR1 LNHNV, CDR2 YYDKDF (reference sequence). The CDR3 length is 15 residues. The CDR3 sequence is CATSSKAGGSYEQYF. Here the CDR3 DNA reads TGTGCCACCAGCAGTAAGGCAGGGGGCTCCTACGAGCAGTACTTC.

This clonotype occurred a few times. The genes are TRBV28 and TRBJ2-4, with 11 bases lining up with TRBD2. Germline V gene data show CDR1 as MDHEN and CDR2 as SYDVKM. The junction had 9 bases not matched to a gene; V was cut back by 5 bases and J by 9 bases. The CDR3 has 15 residues. The CDR3 protein is CASSVAGGPSGIQYF. The CDR3, as DNA: TGTGCCAGCAGTGTAGCGGGAGGGCCTTCAGGCATTCAGTACTTC.

A few counts support this clonotype. The CDR3 bases are TGTGCCAGCAGCTTGGGCGGTAACCCAGATACGCAGTATTTT. Translating gives CASSLGGNPDTQYF. The chain links TRBV5-4 to TRBJ2-3; D is unclear. Germline values: CDR1 SGHNT, CDR2 YYREEE (reference sequence). The CDR3 loop spans 14 amino acids. Trimming took 0 bases from V and 4 from J, leaving 9 bases between them. The complete variable domain, with remaining parts taken from reference TRBV5-4 and TRBJ2-3, reads ETGVTQSPTHLIKTRGQQVTLRCSSQSGHNTVSWYQQALGQGPQFIFQYYREEENGRGNFPPRFSGLQFPNYSSELNVNALELDDSALYLCASSLGGNPDTQYFGPGTRLTVL.

The chain combines TRBV6-2 or TRBV6-3 with TRBJ2-1, with 8 bases identical to TRBD2. This CDR3 comprises 16 residues. In germline, CDR1 is MNHEY, CDR2 SVGEGT. With V trimmed by 1 base and J by 4 bases, 6 bases remained unmatched. The CDR3 coding sequence is TGTGCCAGCAGTTACTTGGCTAGCGGGCAATACAATGAGCAGTTCTTC. It codes for CASSYLASGQYNEQFF.

This clonotype was seen ten or more times. The chain joins TRBV14 to TRBJ2-7, with TRBD1 matching 8 bases. The trim removed 5 bases at V and 4 bases at J, leaving 4 bases unmatched. The CDR3 is made up of 13 amino acids. In germline, CDR1 is SGHDN, CDR2 FVKESK. The CDR3 DNA reads TGTGCCAGCAGCGCAGGGGGCTCGTACGAGCAGTACTTC. Translating gives CASSAGGSYEQYF.

This clonotype was observed a handful of times. V usage is TRBV4-2 and J usage is TRBJ2-1, with 8 bases lining up with TRBD1. CDR1 and CDR2 from the germline V gene are LGHNA and YNFKEQ. The CDR3 length is 14 residues. V gave up 1 base and J gave up 9 bases; unmatched junction bases: 5. The CDR3 region has the DNA TGTGCCAGCAGCCAAGGCCAGGGGGCCGCTGAGCAGTTCTTC. Translating gives CASSQGQGAAEQFF.

This clonotype was found a few times. The chain employs TRBV5-1 and TRBJ2-7; tentatively, D is TRBD2 (6 bases). The V gene's germline CDR1 is SGHRS and CDR2 YFSETQ. V lost 0 bases to trimming and J lost 5 bases, with 12 bases between them. The CDR3 is made up of 14 amino acids. CDR3: CASSLESRRDEQYF. The CDR3 region has the DNA TGCGCCAGCAGCTTGGAGTCTAGGAGGGACGAGCAGTACTTC. Full variable domain (rest looked up from reference TRBV5-1 and TRBJ2-7): KAGVTQTPRYLIKTRGQQVTLSCSPISGHRSVSWYQQTPGQGLQFLFEYFSETQRNKGNFPGRFSGRQFSNSRSEMNVSTLELGDSALYLCASSLESRRDEQYFGPGTRLTVT.